Shown below are 32 T cell receptor beta chains from a single sample sequenced in a study of blood T cell repertoires in COVID-19. Sequencing was performed with immunoSEQ multiplex PCR; in TCRdb, only in-frame clones are kept and a portion is missing. The data hold about 220,000 clones, with roughly 80% observed a single time. Material: peripheral blood. The receptors here all came from a woman between 65 and 79 years old with COVID-19, enrolled during active disease.

Of note for this clone: It is unclear where the CDR3 begins or ends on the DNA, so no DNA is shown, and the CDR3 is as TCRdb lists it. The V and J genes are TRBV28 and TRBJ1-1; the D call in the table, TRBD1, was not verified against the DNA. The CDR3 is 15 residues long, counting both termini. Germline CDR1 and CDR2: MDHEN and SYDVKM. CDR3 residues: CASSSSDRRTVSAFF.

The V gene is TRBV28, the J gene TRBJ1-3, with 8 bases that match TRBD1. Germline V gene lookup returns CDR1 MDHEN and CDR2 SYDVKM. CDR3 length: 16 amino acids. Losses at the gene ends were 5 bases for V and 0 bases for J; bases not matched to a gene: 6. CDR3: CASSAGGPSSGNTIYF. In nucleotides, the CDR3 is TGTGCCAGCAGTGCAGGGGGCCCGAGCTCTGGAAACACCATATATTTT.

The V gene is TRBV7-9, the J gene TRBJ2-1, with unresolved D. Trimming shortened V by 5 bases and J by 10 bases, and 9 bases separated the two germline ends. The CDR3 runs 11 residues. Germline loops: CDR1 SEHNR, CDR2 FQNEAQ (reference sequence). The CDR3 protein is CASSLLTEQFF. CDR3 sequence (DNA): TGTGCCAGCAGCCTGCTAACCGAGCAGTTCTTC.

This clone was seen more than once but under ten times. This rearrangement joins TRBV2 to TRBJ1-1; a possible D gene is TRBD1 (6 bases). Deletions cut 1 base from V and 4 bases from J, with 10 bases between. The length of the CDR3 is 14 residues. CDR1 and CDR2 from the germline V gene are SNHLY and FYNNEI. CDR3 coding DNA: TGTGCCAGCAGTGAAGAGAGGGGGAGCACTGAAGCTTTCTTT. Translated, it gives CASSEERGSTEAFF.

The rearrangement uses TRBV19 and TRBJ2-7; TRBD2 aligns across 7 bases. The CDR3 is 16 amino acids. Germline V gives CDR1 LNHDA, CDR2 SQIVND (reference sequence). V gave up 2 bases and J gave up 1 base; unmatched junction bases: 8. CDR3: CASSIYRASGSYEQYF. DNA of the CDR3: TGTGCCAGTAGTATATATAGGGCTAGCGGATCCTACGAGCAGTACTTC.

This chain uses TRBV19 with TRBJ1-1; D possibly corresponds to TRBD1 (6 bases). The V gene lost 4 bases and the J gene lost 8 bases, with 20 bases spanning the gap. The CDR3 has 15 residues. CDR1 and CDR2 from the germline V gene are LNHDA and SQIVND (reference sequence). This CDR3 is CASSRGQQTTLEAFF. The CDR3 DNA reads TGTGCCAGTAGTAGAGGACAGCAGACGACCCTAGAAGCTTTCTTT. The variable domain in full, completed from reference TRBV19 and TRBJ1-1, reads DGGITQSPKYLFRKEGQNVTLSCEQNLNHDAMYWYRQDPGQGLRLIYYSQIVNDFQKGDIAEGYSVSREKKESFPLTVTSAQKNPTAFYLCASSRGQQTTLEAFFGQGTRLTVV.

This chain links TRBV5-1 with TRBJ1-6, with TRBD1 identical over 12 bases. V shed 5 bases, J shed 9 bases, and the junction held 12 bases outside the gene matches. The CDR3 runs 17 residues. The germline V gene encodes CDR1 SGHRS and CDR2 YFSETQ. This chain's CDR3 is CASSLTAGTGGRSPLHF. In DNA, the CDR3 is TGCGCCAGCAGTCTTACCGCCGGGACAGGGGGCCGTTCACCCCTCCACTTT.

This clone was counted a few times. The chain joins TRBV15 to TRBJ1-6; 9 bases map to TRBD1. The CDR3 totals 15 residues. Trimming took 3 bases from V and 10 from J; bases not matched to a gene: 7. Germline loops: CDR1 LNHNV, CDR2 YYDKDF (reference sequence). The DNA for the CDR3 is TGTGCCACCAGCAGGAAGACAGGGGGGCAATCACCCCTCCACTTT. Amino acids: CATSRKTGGQSPLHF.

V usage is TRBV2 and J usage is TRBJ1-4; 9 bases agree with TRBD1. J gave up 4 bases and V 4 bases, and 7 bases lay outside the gene matches. Germline V lookup: CDR1 SNHLY, CDR2 FYNNEI. The CDR3 has 16 residues. The CDR3 is CASSGRQGEINEKLFF. The CDR3 DNA follows: TGTGCCAGCAGTGGAAGACAGGGGGAAATTAATGAAAAACTGTTTTTT.

The chain recombines TRBV14 with TRBJ2-7; 9 nucleotides align to TRBD2. This CDR3 has 15 amino acids. Losses at the gene ends were 0 bases for V and 6 bases for J; bases not matched to a gene: 6. The germline V gene encodes CDR1 SGHDN and CDR2 FVKESK. CDR3 sequence: CASSQDSSGMGEQYF. As DNA, the CDR3 is TGTGCCAGCAGCCAAGACTCTAGCGGGATGGGCGAGCAGTACTTC. The full variable domain, its missing parts supplied by reference TRBV14 and TRBJ2-7, is EAGVTQFPSHSVIEKGQTVTLRCDPISGHDNLYWYRRVMGKEIKFLLHFVKESKQDESGMPNNRFLAERTGGTYSTLKVQPAELEDSGVYFCASSQDSSGMGEQYFGPGTRLTVT.

In this sample, this clone turned up a few times. The J gene is TRBJ1-5, the V gene TRBV6-2 or TRBV6-3, with D perhaps matching TRBD1 (5 bases). In germline, CDR1 is MNHEY, CDR2 SVGEGT. This CDR3 is 16 amino acids long. Trimming pared 6 bases from V and 0 bases from J, leaving 15 bases between. The CDR3 nucleotides read TGTGCCAGCAGCTTCCGACAGCAGTATAGCAATCAGCCCCAGCATTTT. This translates into CASSFRQQYSNQPQHF.

The gene calls are TRBV28 and TRBJ2-4; 9 nucleotides align to TRBD1. CDR3 length: 14 amino acids. Germline-derived CDR1 and CDR2 are MDHEN and SYDVKM. V gave up 6 bases and J gave up 7 bases; unmatched junction bases: 7. CDR3: CASRTTGGVNIQYF. The CDR3 DNA follows: TGTGCCAGCAGAACGACAGGGGGGGTGAACATTCAGTACTTC.

The table lists this clone with many counts. V and J are TRBV28 and TRBJ1-1; D is undetermined. CDR3 length: 15 residues. CDR1 and CDR2 from the germline V gene are MDHEN and SYDVKM. Deletions cut 5 bases from V and 1 base from J, with 14 bases between. CDR3 DNA: TGTGCCAGCAGTCACTACCGACGGGAGAACACTGAAGCTTTCTTT. Translating gives CASSHYRRENTEAFF.

This clone was seen a single time. The chain links TRBV6-2 or TRBV6-3 to TRBJ2-7, with D possibly TRBD2 on 6 matching bases. The germline V gene encodes CDR1 MNHEY and CDR2 SVGEGT. The CDR3 totals 15 residues. Trimming left V 2 bases short and J 3 bases short, with 14 bases between. The CDR3 coding sequence is TGTGCCAGCAGTTACGGAGGGGTCAACTACTACGAGCAGTACTTC. The encoded protein is CASSYGGVNYYEQYF.

The V gene is TRBV27, the J gene TRBJ2-1; 15 bases agree with TRBD2. The V gene end was trimmed by 6 bases and the J gene end by 0 bases; junction bases not matched to a gene: 6. Per germline, CDR1 MNHEY and CDR2 SMNVEV (reference sequence). The CDR3 is 18 residues long. CDR3 coding DNA: TGTGCCAGCAGCACGGGACTAGCGGGGGGCAGCTCCTACAATGAGCAGTTCTTC. Residues: CASSTGLAGGSSYNEQFF.

On this clone itself: This sample includes further DNA sequences coding for the same CDR3. The chain uses TRBV3-1 (or the pseudogene TRBV3-2) and TRBJ1-1; the match to TRBD1 covers 7 bases. V lost 1 base, J lost 5 bases, and 4 bases stayed unmatched. CDR3 length equals 14 residues. In germline, CDR1 is LGHDT, CDR2 YNNKEL (reference sequence). CDR3 amino acids: CASSQGQGGTEAFF. The CDR3 DNA is TGTGCCAGCAGCCAAGGACAGGGTGGAACTGAAGCTTTCTTT.

The chain is built from TRBV5-4 and TRBJ1-3, with 9 bases fitting TRBD1. The length of the CDR3 is 15 residues. Germline CDR1 is SGHNT and CDR2 is YYREEE (reference sequence). V was pared by 4 bases and J by 0 bases, with 2 bases of the junction left unmatched. The CDR3 DNA reads as TGTGCCAGCAGCCCGGGACAGGGCTCTGGAAACACCATATATTTT. Translating it yields CASSPGQGSGNTIYF.

J is TRBJ2-7 and V is TRBV3-1 (or the pseudogene TRBV3-2), with D perhaps matching TRBD1 (6 bases). Germline V gene data show CDR1 as LGHDT and CDR2 as YNNKEL (reference sequence). Deletions cut 8 bases from V and 3 bases from J, with 14 bases between. CDR3 length: 13 residues. CDR3 nucleotide sequence: TGTGCCAGCTCTGGACAGCCAAACTACGAGCAGTACTTC. It is translated as CASSGQPNYEQYF.

The chain employs TRBV24-1 and TRBJ2-1, with TRBD2 identical over 11 bases. The junction had 9 bases not matched to a gene; V was cut back by 5 bases and J by 4 bases. In germline, CDR1 is KGHDR, CDR2 SFDVKD. CDR3 size: 17 residues. DNA for the CDR3: TGTGCCACCAGTGTTAGCGGGAGGGTGTCCTTATACAATGAGCAGTTCTTC. Its protein product is CATSVSGRVSLYNEQFF.

The V call is TRBV5-1, the J call TRBJ2-3; the match to TRBD2 covers 8 bases. Germline loops: CDR1 SGHRS, CDR2 YFSETQ. The CDR3 extends over 15 amino acids. V lost 1 base, J lost 2 bases, and 3 bases stayed unmatched. The DNA of the CDR3 is TGCGCCAGCAGCTTGACTAGCGGCCTCACAGATACGCAGTATTTT. Encoded protein: CASSLTSGLTDTQYF.

The V call is TRBV5-5, the J call TRBJ1-3; D may be TRBD1 (6 bases). V lost 5 bases, J lost 4 bases, and 13 bases lay in between. The germline gives CDR1 SGHKS, CDR2 YYEKEE (reference sequence). This CDR3 has 14 amino acids. DNA of the CDR3: TGTGCCAGCAGGATGAGGGGGTTCGGAAACACCATATATTTT. This codes for CASRMRGFGNTIYF.

The chain combines TRBV5-1 with TRBJ2-1; D possibly corresponds to TRBD2 (6 bases). The CDR3 is 13 residues long. CDR1 is SGHRS and CDR2 is YFSETQ in the germline V gene. The V gene lost 7 bases and the J gene lost 4 bases, with 12 bases spanning the gap. CDR3 sequence (DNA): TGCGCCAGCGGGACTGTATCATACAATGAGCAGTTCTTC. Protein product: CASGTVSYNEQFF.

The chain has TRBV19 and TRBJ1-4; 7 positions match TRBD1. The CDR3 consists of 14 residues. Germline V gene lookup returns CDR1 LNHDA and CDR2 SQIVND (reference sequence). After removal of 6 bases from V and 4 bases from J, the junction contained 5 bases not matched to a gene. The CDR3 is CASRNTGDNEKLFF. For the CDR3, the DNA is TGTGCCAGTAGGAACACAGGGGATAATGAAAAACTGTTTTTT.

In nucleotides, the CDR3 is TGTGCCAGCAGCTTGGTGGGACTAGCGGGGGCCTACGAGCAGTACTTC. Amino acid sequence: CASSLVGLAGAYEQYF. The chain combines TRBV5-4 with TRBJ2-7; 14 nucleotides match TRBD2. Germline CDR1 SGHNT, CDR2 YYREEE (reference sequence). CDR3 length: 16 residues. V was clipped by 0 bases and J by 2 bases; unmatched bases: 1.

The chain couples TRBV7-2 to TRBJ2-1; a weak D match, TRBD2 (6 bases). Germline V lookup: CDR1 SGHTA, CDR2 FQGNSA. The ends were cut back, 5 bases at V and 5 bases at J, with 10 bases in the middle. The CDR3 runs to 13 residues. The CDR3 protein is CASSPGVNNEQFF. The DNA for the CDR3 is TGTGCCAGCAGCCCGGGAGTGAACAATGAGCAGTTCTTC. Drawing the rest from reference TRBV7-2 and TRBJ2-1, the complete variable domain is GAGVSQSPSNKVTEKGKDVELRCDPISGHTALYWYRQSLGQGLEFLIYFQGNSAPDKSGLPSDRFSAERTGGSVSTLTIQRTQQEDSAVYLCASSPGVNNEQFFGPGTRLTVL.

The V call is TRBV2, the J call TRBJ2-7; 9 bases align to TRBD2. The CDR3 is made up of 13 amino acids. The germline V gene encodes CDR1 SNHLY and CDR2 FYNNEI. Trimming at V came to 7 bases and at J to 7 bases, leaving 8 bases not matched to a gene. The CDR3 sequence: CASTGGRGGEQYF. The DNA of the CDR3 is TGTGCCAGCACCGGCGGGAGGGGAGGAGAGCAGTACTTC.

This clone was seen once. J is TRBJ2-3 and V is TRBV10-3; 11 positions agree with TRBD2. Germline trimming cut 8 bases from V and 2 bases from J; bases unmatched to any gene: 3. From germline, CDR1 is ENHRY and CDR2 SYGVKD. The CDR3 spans 14 residues. The CDR3 nucleotides are TGTGCCATCCGTAGCGGGAGGGCCACAGATACGCAGTATTTT. Amino acid sequence: CAIRSGRATDTQYF.

The V call is TRBV11-2, the J call TRBJ2-2, with TRBD1 identical over 8 bases. The ends lost 5 bases at V and 7 bases at J; junction bases unmatched: 12. The germline CDR1 and CDR2 sequences are SGHAT and FQNNGV. The CDR3 has 16 residues. The CDR3 DNA is TGTGCCAGCAGCCCGCAGGGGGCGCGAAACGGCGGGGAGCTGTTTTTT. Protein sequence: CASSPQGARNGGELFF.

The gene calls are TRBV18 and TRBJ1-4; D is ambiguous. V lost 3 bases to trimming and J lost 1 base, with 12 bases between them. In germline, CDR1 is KGHSH, CDR2 LQKENI. This CDR3 comprises 16 residues. The CDR3 nucleotides are TGTGCCAGCTCACCGTTATGGAGCCAAACTAATGAAAAACTGTTTTTT. Amino acids: CASSPLWSQTNEKLFF. Based on the CDR3 plus reference TRBV18 and TRBJ1-4, the full variable domain is NAGVMQNPRHLVRRRGQEARLRCSPMKGHSHVYWYRQLPEEGLKFMVYLQKENIIDESGMPKERFSAEFPKEGPSILRIQQVVRGDSAAYFCASSPLWSQTNEKLFFGSGTQLSVL.

The chain joins TRBV6-6 to TRBJ2-3; 15 nucleotides align to TRBD2. The CDR3 runs to 20 residues. From germline, CDR1 is MNHNY and CDR2 SVGAGI (reference sequence). The V and J ends lost 5 bases and 6 bases, in that order; junction bases with no gene match: 18. The CDR3 bases are TGTGCCAGCAGTCCTGGGACTAGCGGGAGGAATCCCTCTCGTAGGGATACGCAGTATTTT. It codes for CASSPGTSGRNPSRRDTQYF.

The genes are TRBV18 and TRBJ1-2; 10 nucleotides agree with TRBD1. Germline V CDR1 and CDR2: KGHSH, LQKENI. V trimming: 3 bases; J trimming: 2 bases; junction bases outside the gene matches: 12. The length of the CDR3 is 18 residues. Here the CDR3 DNA reads TGTGCCAGCTCACCGCCCCGGGACAGGGGTGTGTTAAACTATGGCTACACCTTC. This encodes CASSPPRDRGVLNYGYTF.

CDR3 region: CASRVAGGPVDTQYF. CDR3 sequence (DNA): TGTGCCAGCAGGGTAGCGGGAGGGCCTGTAGATACGCAGTATTTT. The V and J genes are TRBV6-5 and TRBJ2-3, with 11 bases that match TRBD2. Germline trimming cut 6 bases from V and 5 bases from J; bases unmatched to any gene: 7. There are 15 residues in the CDR3. CDR1 and CDR2 (germline): MNHEY, SVGAGI.